This is a list of T cell receptor beta chains from one sample in a study of cytomegalovirus exposure and HLA in healthy donors. TCRdb's table, derived via immunoSEQ multiplex PCR, lists solely in-frame clones and lacks some. The sample includes around 130,000 clones, roughly nine tenths of them seen just once. The sequenced sample consisted of PBMCs. The origin of the receptors is a man in his thirties or forties in good health and CMV-seronegative. CDR3s include the opening cysteine and the closing phenylalanine or tryptophan. Each record gives: CDR3 DNA, CDR3 protein, V gene, D gene, J gene, clone size. The D gene is left open where the match is weak. Clone size is shown for a subset of rows, as once, few, many or a class of expanded clone.

TGTGCCAGCAGGTCCTCGGAGACCCAGTACTTC CASRSSETQYF TRBV27 - TRBJ2-5 -
TGCGCCAGCAGCTTGGGCGGTGGAAAAGAGACCCAGTACTTC CASSLGGGKETQYF TRBV5-1 - TRBJ2-5 once
TGTGCCAGCAGCTTTTTGTTGTTAGGGGGCGGGACTGAAGCTTTCTTT CASSFLLLGGGTEAFF TRBV7-2 TRBD1 TRBJ1-1 -
TGTGCCAGCAGCTTTTTAAGCGAACCCACCGGGGAGCTGTTTTTT CASSFLSEPTGELFF TRBV11-2 - TRBJ2-2 -
TGTGCTAGTGGTTTGTGGAAGATACAGGGGAATGGATGGAGTGAGCAGTTCTTC CASGLWKIQGNGWSEQFF TRBV12-5 TRBD1 TRBJ2-1 -
TGTGCCAGCACCCCGGGACAGGGGGGAGAGACCCAGTACTTC CASTPGQGGETQYF TRBV6-5 TRBD1 TRBJ2-5 -
TGCGCCAGCAGCTTGGAGCCCATGGGGGGGACCCAGTACTTC CASSLEPMGGTQYF TRBV5-1 - TRBJ2-5 -
TGCGCCAGCAGCCAAGTCCCGGACAGGCCTTACGAGCAGTACTTC CASSQVPDRPYEQYF TRBV4-1 TRBD1 TRBJ2-7 -
TGTGCCAGCAGGGTGGGGGGTTCTGGAAACACCATATATTTT CASRVGGSGNTIYF TRBV6-5 - TRBJ1-3 -
TGTGCCAGCAGTGAGACAGGGGTTTTCTATGAGCAGTTCTTC CASSETGVFYEQFF TRBV7-9 TRBD1 TRBJ2-1 -
TGTGCCAGCAGTGTGGTTGGGGGGGTTCGCACCGGGGAGCTGTTTTTT CASSVVGGVRTGELFF TRBV6-1 TRBD2 TRBJ2-2 -
TGTGCCAGCAGCTTGAGGGGTGCTGGAAACACCATATATTTT CASSLRGAGNTIYF TRBV5-6 - TRBJ1-3 -
TGTGCCACCAGCTTGCCAGGGATCCCCGGGGAGCTGTTTTTT CATSLPGIPGELFF TRBV15 - TRBJ2-2 -
TGTGCCAGCAGCTCGACAGTCCAAGAGACCCAGTACTTC CASSSTVQETQYF TRBV16 - TRBJ2-5 -
TGTGCCAGCAGTGAATTGGGCGGGGGTGACAATGAGCAGTTCTTC CASSELGGGDNEQFF TRBV25-1 TRBD2 TRBJ2-1 -
TGTGCCAGCAGTTCCACAGGGTCTTCCTACGAGCAGTACTTC CASSSTGSSYEQYF TRBV27 - TRBJ2-7 -
TGCGCCAGCAGCTCCAGGCAGGGGATTCGCACTGAAGCTTTCTTT CASSSRQGIRTEAFF TRBV5-1 - TRBJ1-1 few
TGTGCCAGCAGTGAATATGGGGGGACAGATACGCAGTATTTT CASSEYGGTDTQYF TRBV25-1 - TRBJ2-3 -
TGCGCCAGCAGCCAAGACAGGGGTAGCTCCTACAATGAGCAGTTCTTC CASSQDRGSSYNEQFF TRBV4-3 - TRBJ2-1 -
TGTGCCAGCAGCGGGGGGGCGCCTGAGCAGTTCTTC CASSGGAPEQFF TRBV2 TRBD2 TRBJ2-1 -
TGTGCCAGTAGCGGGACAGCCGACCCTGGCTACACCTTC CASSGTADPGYTF TRBV19 TRBD1 TRBJ1-2 -
TGTGCCAGCAGCTTGGTAGGGGCGAATCATGGCTACACCTTC CASSLVGANHGYTF TRBV11-2 - TRBJ1-2 -
TGTGCCAGCAGCTTAGACCTCAGAGGGAGGGTTAATGAAAAACTGTTTTTT CASSLDLRGRVNEKLFF TRBV11-2 - TRBJ1-4 -